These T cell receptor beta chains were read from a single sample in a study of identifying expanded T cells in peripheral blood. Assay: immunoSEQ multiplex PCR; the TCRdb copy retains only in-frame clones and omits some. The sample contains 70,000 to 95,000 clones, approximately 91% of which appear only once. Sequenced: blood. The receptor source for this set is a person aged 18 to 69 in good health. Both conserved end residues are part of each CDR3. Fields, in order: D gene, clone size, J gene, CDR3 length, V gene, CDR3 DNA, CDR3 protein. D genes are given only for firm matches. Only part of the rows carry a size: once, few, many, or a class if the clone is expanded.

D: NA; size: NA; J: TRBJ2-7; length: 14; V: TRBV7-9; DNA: TGTGCCAGCAGCCACCCAGGACCCCGCTACGAGCAGTACTTC; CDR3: CASSHPGPRYEQYF
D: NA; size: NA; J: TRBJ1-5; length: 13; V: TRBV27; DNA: TGTGCCAGCAGTTTATCTGGGACTCGGTCCCAGCATTTT; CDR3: CASSLSGTRSQHF
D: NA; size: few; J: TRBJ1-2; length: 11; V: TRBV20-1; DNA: TGCAGTGCTGAGGACCCTCCTGGCTACACCTTC; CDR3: CSAEDPPGYTF
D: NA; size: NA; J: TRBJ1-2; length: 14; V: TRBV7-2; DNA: TGTGCCAGCAGCTTAGCAGGCCTCCGGGGTGGCTACACCTTC; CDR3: CASSLAGLRGGYTF
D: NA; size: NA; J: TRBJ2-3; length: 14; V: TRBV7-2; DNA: TGTGCCAGCAGCTTAGCGGGGGGGCCCGGTACGCAGTATTTT; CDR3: CASSLAGGPGTQYF
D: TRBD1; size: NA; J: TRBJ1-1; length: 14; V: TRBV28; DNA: TGTGCCAGCAGGTATACAGGGGGTAAAACTGAAGCTTTCTTT; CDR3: CASRYTGGKTEAFF
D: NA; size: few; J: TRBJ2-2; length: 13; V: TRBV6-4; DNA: TGTGCCAGCAGTCCGACTAGCACCGGGGAGCTGTTTTTT; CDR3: CASSPTSTGELFF
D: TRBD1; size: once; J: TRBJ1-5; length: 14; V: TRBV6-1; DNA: TGTGCCAGCAGTGAAGGACAGGGCCATCAGCCCCAGCATTTT; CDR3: CASSEGQGHQPQHF
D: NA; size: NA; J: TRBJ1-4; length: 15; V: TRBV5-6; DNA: TGTGCCAGCAGTTTAACGGGAGGCACTAATGAAAAACTGTTTTTT; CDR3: CASSLTGGTNEKLFF
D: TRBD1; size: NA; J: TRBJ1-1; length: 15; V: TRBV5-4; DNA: TGTGCCAGCAGCGTCCGGGACAGGGGGGGCACTGAAGCTTTCTTT; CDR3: CASSVRDRGGTEAFF